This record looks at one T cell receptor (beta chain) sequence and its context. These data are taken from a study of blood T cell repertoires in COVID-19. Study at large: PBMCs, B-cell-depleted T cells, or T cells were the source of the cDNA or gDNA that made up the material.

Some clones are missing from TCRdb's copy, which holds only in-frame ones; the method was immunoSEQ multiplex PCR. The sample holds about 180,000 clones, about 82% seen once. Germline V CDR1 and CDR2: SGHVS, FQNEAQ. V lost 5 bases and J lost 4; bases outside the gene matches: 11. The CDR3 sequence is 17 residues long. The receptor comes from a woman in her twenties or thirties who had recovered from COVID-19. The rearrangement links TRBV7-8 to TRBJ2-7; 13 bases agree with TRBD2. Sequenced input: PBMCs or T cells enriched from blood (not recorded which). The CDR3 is CASSPRQGTSGKYEQYF. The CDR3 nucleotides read TGTGCCAGCAGCCCCCGCCAAGGGACTAGCGGGAAGTACGAGCAGTACTTC.